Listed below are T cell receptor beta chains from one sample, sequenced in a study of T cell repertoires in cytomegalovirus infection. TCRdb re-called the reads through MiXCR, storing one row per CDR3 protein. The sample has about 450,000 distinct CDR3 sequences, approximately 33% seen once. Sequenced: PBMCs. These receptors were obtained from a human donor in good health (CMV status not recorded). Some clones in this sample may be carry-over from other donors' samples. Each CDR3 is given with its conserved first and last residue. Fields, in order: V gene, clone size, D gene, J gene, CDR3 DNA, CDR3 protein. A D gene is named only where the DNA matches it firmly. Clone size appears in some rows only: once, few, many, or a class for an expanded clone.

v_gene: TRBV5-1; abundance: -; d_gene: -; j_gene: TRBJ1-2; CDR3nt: TGCGCCAGCAGCTGGGGTTTAGGGGAGGACTATGGCTACACCTTC; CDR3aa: CASSWGLGEDYGYTF
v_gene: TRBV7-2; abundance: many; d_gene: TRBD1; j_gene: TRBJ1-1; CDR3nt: TGTGCCAGCAGCTCGGACAGGCCCACTGAAGCTTTCTTT; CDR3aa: CASSSDRPTEAFF
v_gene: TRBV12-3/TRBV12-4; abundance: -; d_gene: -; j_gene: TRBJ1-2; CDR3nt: TGTGCCAGCAGCTATGGGGGGCCAAGGGGCTACACCTTC; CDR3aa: CASSYGGPRGYTF
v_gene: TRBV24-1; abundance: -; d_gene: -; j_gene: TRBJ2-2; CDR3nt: TGTGCCACCAGTGGTCGGCTAAACACCGGGGAGCTGTTTTTT; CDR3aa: CATSGRLNTGELFF
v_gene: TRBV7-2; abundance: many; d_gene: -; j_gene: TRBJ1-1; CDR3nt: TGTGCCAGCAGCCTTATCAGGGGTACTGAAGCTTTCTTT; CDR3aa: CASSLIRGTEAFF
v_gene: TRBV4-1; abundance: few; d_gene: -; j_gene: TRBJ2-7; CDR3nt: TGCGCCAGCAGCGCACGTACGTTCCGGGCCGTAACCTACGAGCAGTACTTC; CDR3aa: CASSARTFRAVTYEQYF
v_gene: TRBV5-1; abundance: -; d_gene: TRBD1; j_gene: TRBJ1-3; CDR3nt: TGCGCCAGCAGCACACGCCCCAGACAGGGGGCTGCGGACACCATATATTTT; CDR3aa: CASSTRPRQGAADTIYF
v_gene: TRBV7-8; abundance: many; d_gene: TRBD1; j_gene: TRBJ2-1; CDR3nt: TGTGCCAGCAGCCTTAAGACAGGGGTTTCCTACAATGAGCAGTTCTTC; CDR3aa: CASSLKTGVSYNEQFF
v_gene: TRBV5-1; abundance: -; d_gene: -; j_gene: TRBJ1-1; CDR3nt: TGCGCCAGCAGCTCCTTATCAGGGTCTAACACTGAAGCTTTCTTT; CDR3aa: CASSSLSGSNTEAFF
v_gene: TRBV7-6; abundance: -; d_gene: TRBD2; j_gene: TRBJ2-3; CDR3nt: TGTGCCAGCAGCTTAGGCCGGGGGGGCCCCACATTTACGCAGTATTTT; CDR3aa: CASSLGRGGPTFTQYF
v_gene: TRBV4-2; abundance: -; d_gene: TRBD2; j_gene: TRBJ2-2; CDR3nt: TGTGCCAGCAGCCAAGCCGGGGGGTTGGACGGAGATCCGAACACCGGGGAGCTGTTTTTT; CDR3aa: CASSQAGGLDGDPNTGELFF
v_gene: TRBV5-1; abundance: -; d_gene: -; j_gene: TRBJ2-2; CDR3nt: TGCGCCAGCAGCCAGGGCAGGGATCACGGGGAGCTGTTTTTT; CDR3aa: CASSQGRDHGELFF
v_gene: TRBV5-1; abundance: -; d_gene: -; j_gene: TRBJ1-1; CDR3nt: TGCGCCAGCAGCTTGCAGGGCTCCTCGAACACTGAAGCTTTCTTT; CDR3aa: CASSLQGSSNTEAFF
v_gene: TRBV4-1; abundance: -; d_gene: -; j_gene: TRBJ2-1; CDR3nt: TGCGCCAGCAGCCACGTTAGTCCGGGGGAGGAGCAGTTCTTC; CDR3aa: CASSHVSPGEEQFF
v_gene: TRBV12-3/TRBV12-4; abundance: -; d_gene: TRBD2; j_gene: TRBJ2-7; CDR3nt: TGTGCCAGCAGTTTAGGTCTAGCGGGGGGATTCTACGAGCAGTACTTC; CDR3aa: CASSLGLAGGFYEQYF
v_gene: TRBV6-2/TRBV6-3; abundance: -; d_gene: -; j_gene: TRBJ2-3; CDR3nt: TGTGCCAGCAGTTCCGCCCCCGCTGATAAGCAGTATTTT; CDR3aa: CASSSAPADKQYF
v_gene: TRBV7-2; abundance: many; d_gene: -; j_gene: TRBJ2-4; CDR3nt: TGTGCCAGCAGCTTAATGGAGATCCGGAAGAACATTCAGTACTTC; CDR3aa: CASSLMEIRKNIQYF
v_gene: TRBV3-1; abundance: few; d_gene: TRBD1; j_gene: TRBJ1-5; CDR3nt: TGTGCCAGCAGCCAAGGTCCCGGGACAGGGGGCTTTGAGGGCAATCAGCCCCAGCATTTT; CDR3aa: CASSQGPGTGGFEGNQPQHF
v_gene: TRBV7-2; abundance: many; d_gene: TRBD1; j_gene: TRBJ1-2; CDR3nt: TGTGCCAGCAGCTTAGCCGGACAGGGACTTAACTATGGCTACACCTTC; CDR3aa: CASSLAGQGLNYGYTF
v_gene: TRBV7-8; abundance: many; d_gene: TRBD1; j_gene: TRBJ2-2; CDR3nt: TGTGCCAGCAGCTTAAGGGACAGGGCGACATTCGCGAACACCGGGGAGCTGTTTTTT; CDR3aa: CASSLRDRATFANTGELFF
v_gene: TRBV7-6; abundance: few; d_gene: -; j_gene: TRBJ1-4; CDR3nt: TGTGCCAGCAGCTTAGCCTTAGCAGGGGTTGAAAAACTGTTTTTT; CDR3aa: CASSLALAGVEKLFF
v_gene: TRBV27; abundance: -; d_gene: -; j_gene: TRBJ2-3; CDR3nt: TGTGCCAGCAGTCCGGACAGTCTTGTAGTGGAGACGCAGTATTTT; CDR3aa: CASSPDSLVVETQYF
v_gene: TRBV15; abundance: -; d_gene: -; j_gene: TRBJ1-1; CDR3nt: TGTGCCACCAGCAGAGATAGTAGGTCGGAGAACACTGAAGCTTTCTTT; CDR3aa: CATSRDSRSENTEAFF
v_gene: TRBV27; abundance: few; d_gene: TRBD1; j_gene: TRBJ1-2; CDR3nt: TGTGCCAGCAGTCCCCTGGGACAGGGATATGGCTACACCTTC; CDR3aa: CASSPLGQGYGYTF
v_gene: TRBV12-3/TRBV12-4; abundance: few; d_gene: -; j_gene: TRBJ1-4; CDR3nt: TGTGCCAGCACCCCCCAGGCGGTGGCCACTAAGCGAAAACTGTTTTTT; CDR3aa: CASTPQAVATKRKLFF
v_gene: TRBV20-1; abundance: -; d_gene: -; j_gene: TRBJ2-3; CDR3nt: TGCAGTGCTAGCCACCTCGGGGGCACAGATACGCAGTATTTT; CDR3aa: CSASHLGGTDTQYF
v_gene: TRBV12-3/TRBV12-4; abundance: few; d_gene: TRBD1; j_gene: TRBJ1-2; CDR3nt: TGTGCCAGCAGTGCCAGGGGGGTAGGCTACACCTTC; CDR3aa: CASSARGVGYTF
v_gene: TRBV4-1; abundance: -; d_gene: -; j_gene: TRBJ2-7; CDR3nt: TGCGCCAGCAGCCCGATTGGGGGGTACGAGCAGTACTTC; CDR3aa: CASSPIGGYEQYF
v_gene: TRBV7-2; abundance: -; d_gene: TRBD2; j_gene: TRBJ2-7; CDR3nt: TGTGCCAGCAGCTTAGTCGGGCTAGCGGACTACGAGCAGTACTTC; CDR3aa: CASSLVGLADYEQYF
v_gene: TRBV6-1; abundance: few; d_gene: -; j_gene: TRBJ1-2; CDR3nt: TGTGCCAGCAGTGAGACGGGGATCAGTGGCTACACCTTC; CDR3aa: CASSETGISGYTF
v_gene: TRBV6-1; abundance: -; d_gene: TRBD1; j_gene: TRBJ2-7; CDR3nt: TGTGCCAGCAGTGAAGGACAGGGGGCCTACGAGCAGTACTTC; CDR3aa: CASSEGQGAYEQYF
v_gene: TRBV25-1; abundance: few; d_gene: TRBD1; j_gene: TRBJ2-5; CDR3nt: TGTGCCAGCCGATTCCAGGGGGCTTCGGGAGAGACCCAGTACTTC; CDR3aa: CASRFQGASGETQYF
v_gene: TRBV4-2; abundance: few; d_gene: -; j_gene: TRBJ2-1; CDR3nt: TGTGCCAGCAGCCAAGATGGCCCAGGGGGGTACAATGAGCAGTTCTTC; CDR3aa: CASSQDGPGGYNEQFF
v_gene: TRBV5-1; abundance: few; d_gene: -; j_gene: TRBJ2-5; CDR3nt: TGCGCCAGCAGCTTGAGTGGGCTCACCTCGAGAGAGACCCAGTACTTC; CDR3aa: CASSLSGLTSRETQYF